This record concerns one T cell receptor beta chain sequence. These data originate in a study of blood T cell repertoires in COVID-19. Study-wide context: Samples representing acute and convalescent COVID-19 were sourced from the United States, Italy and Spain. Sample material is recorded as cDNA or gDNA derived from T cells, B-cell-depleted T cells, or PBMCs.

Trimming left V 1 base short and J 4 bases short, with 11 bases between. The CDR3 runs to 15 residues. CDR1 is MNHEY, CDR2 SMNVEV, per germline (reference sequence). In the original workflow: Amplifying reference gene primers gave estimates of nucleated cell counts. TCRdb keeps only in-frame clones here, not all; method: immunoSEQ multiplex PCR. For V, J and clone size, that table is used; D and trimming come from the DNA. The data show 200,000 or so clones, roughly nine tenths seen once. The sequenced sample was peripheral blood. This chain joins TRBV27 and TRBJ2-1, with a tentative D call TRBD2 (5 bases). The origin of this receptor is a man aged 70 or older with active or convalescent COVID-19. CDR3 protein: CASSLLGLNYNEQFF. The CDR3 coding sequence is TGTGCCAGCAGTTTATTAGGACTGAATTACAATGAGCAGTTCTTC.